The rows below give T cell receptor beta chains drawn from one sample of a study of blood T cell repertoires in COVID-19. Here immunoSEQ multiplex PCR was the method, and the copy in TCRdb shows in-frame clones only, minus some. The sample holds around 190,000 clones; 70% to 90% are singletons and the top ten take under 9.5%. Sequenced sample: peripheral blood. The source is a man in his fifties with active or convalescent COVID-19. The CDR3 runs from the conserved cysteine through the conserved F or W. A D gene is named only where the DNA matches it firmly. Some rows have no size entry. The others give once, few or many, or a class for an expanded clone.

V gene	clone size	J gene	D gene	CDR3 protein	CDR3 DNA
TRBV3-1/TRBV3-2	-	TRBJ1-2	TRBD1	CASSQGGTGRDGYTF	TGTGCCAGCAGCCAAGGGGGGACAGGCAGAGATGGCTACACCTTC
TRBV27	-	TRBJ1-4	TRBD1	CASSRTGLNEKLFF	TGTGCCAGCAGTAGGACAGGGCTAAATGAAAAACTGTTTTTT
TRBV19	-	TRBJ1-4	-	CASSMVEANEKLFF	TGTGCCAGTAGTATGGTGGAGGCTAATGAAAAACTGTTTTTT
TRBV7-6	once	TRBJ1-3	-	CASSLAAASGNTIYF	TGTGCCAGCAGCTTAGCGGCGGCCTCTGGAAACACCATATATTTT
TRBV30	once	TRBJ1-4	-	CAWSALQRKLFF	TGTGCCTGGAGCGCTTTGCAGAGGAAACTGTTTTTT
TRBV7-6	-	TRBJ2-3	TRBD2	CASSLEAGVVDTQYF	TGTGCCAGCAGCTTGGAAGCGGGAGTGGTAGATACGCAGTATTTT
TRBV2	-	TRBJ1-4	-	CASSGRVGLNEGGEKLFF	TGTGCCAGCAGTGGAAGGGTGGGGCTGAATGAAGGAGGGGAAAAACTGTTTTTT
TRBV27	-	TRBJ2-5	-	CASSSSGQETQYF	TGTGCCAGCAGTTCAAGCGGCCAAGAGACCCAGTACTTC
TRBV5-1	-	TRBJ2-1	-	CASSLGGQSSYNEQFF	TGCGCCAGCAGCTTGGGGGGCCAGAGCTCCTACAATGAGCAGTTCTTC
TRBV20-1	-	TRBJ1-2	TRBD1	CSASEGAYGYTF	TGCAGTGCTAGTGAGGGGGCTTATGGCTACACCTTC
TRBV3-1/TRBV3-2	-	TRBJ2-5	-	CASSQEGAAQETQYF	TGTGCCAGCAGCCAAGAGGGGGCAGCACAAGAGACCCAGTACTTC
TRBV5-6	few	TRBJ1-2	-	CASSPGPGLFLYTF	TGTGCCAGCAGCCCAGGTCCCGGACTCTTTCTCTACACCTTC
TRBV19	-	TRBJ1-2	TRBD1	CASSEQGAVGYTF	TGTGCCAGTAGCGAACAGGGGGCCGTTGGCTACACCTTC
TRBV12-5	-	TRBJ2-5	TRBD2	CASGPGLAVQETQYF	TGTGCTAGTGGTCCCGGACTAGCGGTCCAAGAGACCCAGTACTTC
TRBV29-1	-	TRBJ1-3	-	CSVEDLGTSGNTIYF	TGCAGCGTTGAAGATCTAGGCACTTCTGGAAACACCATATATTTT
TRBV19	once	TRBJ1-5	-	CASSLSPPGNQPQHF	TGTGCCAGTAGCCTGTCCCCTCCCGGGAATCAGCCCCAGCATTTT
TRBV19	-	TRBJ1-1	-	CASSMRDPVNTEAFF	TGTGCCAGTAGTATGCGGGACCCGGTGAACACTGAAGCTTTCTTT
TRBV28	-	TRBJ1-2	-	CASTANYGYTF	TGTGCCAGCACGGCTAACTATGGCTACACCTTC
TRBV18	-	TRBJ1-1	-	CASSPKRIQGPNTEAFF	TGTGCCAGCTCACCCAAGAGAATACAGGGACCGAACACTGAAGCTTTCTTT
TRBV24-1	-	TRBJ2-6	TRBD1	CATSDAPGQGSGANVLTF	TGTGCCACCAGTGATGCCCCGGGACAGGGTAGTGGGGCCAACGTCCTGACTTTC
TRBV19	-	TRBJ1-6	-	CASSIGQKNSPLHF	TGTGCCAGTAGTATTGGGCAGAAAAATTCACCCCTCCACTTT
TRBV7-9	once	TRBJ1-6	-	CASSLVGGQGNSPLHF	TGTGCCAGCAGCTTAGTAGGCGGTCAGGGTAATTCACCCCTCCACTTT
TRBV6-5	-	TRBJ1-2	-	CASSFTQGRDGYTF	TGTGCCAGCAGTTTCACACAGGGTCGGGATGGCTACACCTTC
TRBV7-6	-	TRBJ2-3	-	CASSSGLGGADTQYF	TGTGCCAGCAGCTCCGGGCTAGGAGGGGCAGATACGCAGTATTTT
TRBV18	-	TRBJ1-2	-	CASSPPRGQGNYGYTF	TGTGCCAGCTCACCACCGCGGGGGCAGGGTAACTATGGCTACACCTTC
TRBV28	-	TRBJ2-3	TRBD2	CASRISGGALDTQYF	TGTGCCAGCAGAATTAGCGGGGGGGCCCTGGATACGCAGTATTTT
TRBV7-2	-	TRBJ1-1	-	CASKITGRSEAFF	TGTGCCAGCAAAATCACAGGGCGGTCTGAAGCTTTCTTT
TRBV21-1	-	TRBJ2-4	-	CASSKFCLRKKHGNIQYF	TGTGCCAGCAGCAAATTTTGTTTGCGCAAAAAGCACGGAAACATTCAGTACTTC
TRBV4-1	-	TRBJ2-1	-	CASSQVDNEQFF	TGCGCCAGCAGCCAAGTCGACAATGAGCAGTTCTTC
TRBV14	-	TRBJ2-2	-	CASSQGLQGRAGELFF	TGTGCCAGCAGCCAAGGGTTACAGGGAAGGGCCGGGGAGCTGTTTTTT
TRBV24-1	-	TRBJ2-5	TRBD2	CATSDLHPSGETQYF	TGTGCCACCAGTGATTTGCATCCTAGCGGAGAGACCCAGTACTTC
TRBV19	-	TRBJ2-7	TRBD2	CASSVGLADSYEQYF	TGTGCCAGTAGCGTTGGACTAGCGGATTCCTACGAGCAGTACTTC
TRBV28	-	TRBJ1-1	TRBD1	CAIQGTENTEAFF	TGTGCCATCCAAGGGACAGAGAACACTGAAGCTTTCTTT
TRBV13	few	TRBJ1-1	TRBD1	CASSVGDRGRAEAFF	TGTGCCAGCAGCGTAGGGGACAGAGGACGGGCTGAAGCTTTCTTT
TRBV28	-	TRBJ2-7	-	CASSRTGYRSYEQYF	TGTGCCAGCAGTCGAACAGGGTATAGATCCTACGAGCAGTACTTC
TRBV10-3	-	TRBJ1-1	TRBD1	CAIRTPGTGVKTEAFF	TGTGCCATCAGAACCCCCGGGACAGGGGTTAAGACTGAAGCTTTCTTT
TRBV6-5	-	TRBJ2-7	TRBD2	CASRPTSGGAYEQYF	TGTGCCAGCAGACCGACTAGCGGGGGGGCCTACGAGCAGTACTTC
TRBV18	-	TRBJ1-2	-	CASSLDKNYGYTF	TGTGCCAGCTCTCTGGACAAGAACTATGGCTACACCTTC
TRBV4-2	-	TRBJ1-6	-	CASSQEPGGVLAPLHF	TGTGCCAGCAGCCAAGAGCCGGGGGGTGTGTTGGCACCCCTCCACTTT
TRBV19	-	TRBJ2-1	TRBD2	CASKGTSGGLNYNEQFF	TGTGCCAGCAAGGGAACTAGCGGGGGATTAAACTACAATGAGCAGTTCTTC
TRBV6-5	-	TRBJ2-5	TRBD1	CASSSGTGQETQYF	TGTGCCAGCAGTTCCGGGACAGGCCAAGAGACCCAGTACTTC
TRBV7-3	-	TRBJ2-1	-	CASSPGGASSYNEQFF	TGTGCCAGCAGCCCTGGGGGCGCTAGTTCCTACAATGAGCAGTTCTTC
TRBV12-3/TRBV12-4	-	TRBJ1-2	TRBD1	CATRTGPNYGYTF	TGTGCCACCCGGACAGGCCCTAACTATGGCTACACCTTC
TRBV3-1/TRBV3-2	few	TRBJ2-1	-	CASSRSGEQFF	TGTGCCAGCAGCCGGAGTGGGGAGCAGTTCTTC
TRBV4-2	-	TRBJ1-6	TRBD1	CASSQEAMTGTVNSPLHF	TGTGCCAGCAGCCAAGAGGCAATGACCGGGACAGTGAATTCACCCCTCCACTTT